Below, 17 T cell receptor beta chains from the same sample are listed, as sequenced in a study of T-cell reconstitution after alpha-beta-depleted transplantation in children. Construction of the TCRbeta library involved unique molecular identifiers. Each CDR3 protein is one row after TCRdb ran MiXCR on the PCR reads. The table shows about 580,000 distinct CDR3 sequences, with more than 20% occurring only once. This specimen was PBMCs, mostly from graft donor cells, taken 360 days after TCRalphabeta/CD19-depleted stem cell transplant. Every receptor here comes from a boy less than two years old who had a stem cell transplant for acute myeloid leukemia, so the T cells may come from the graft donor.

This clonotype was observed a few times. J is TRBJ2-2 and V is TRBV6-2 or TRBV6-3; D unclear. The ends were cut back, 2 bases at V and 4 bases at J, with 11 bases in the middle. The germline V gene encodes CDR1 MNHEY and CDR2 SVGEGT. This CDR3 contains 15 residues. CDR3 residues: CASSYVVSFTGELFF. CDR3 sequence (DNA): TGTGCCAGCAGTTACGTCGTATCCTTCACCGGGGAGCTGTTTTTT.

This clonotype was seen a few times. The chain recombines TRBV5-1 with TRBJ2-3; perhaps TRBD1 as D (5 bases). The CDR3 runs to 13 residues. The germline V and J ends were trimmed by 7 bases and 1 base, with 10 bases remaining between them. Looked up from germline, CDR1 is SGHRS and CDR2 is YFSETQ. The CDR3 DNA reads as TGCGCCAGCGCCAAAGGGGGCACAGATACGCAGTATTTT. Its translation is CASAKGGTDTQYF.

This clonotype was counted many times. The rearrangement links TRBV10-3 to TRBJ2-1, with no clear D. Germline assignment: CDR1 ENHRY and CDR2 SYGVKD. The CDR3 loop spans 16 amino acids. Trimming removed 0 bases at V and 6 bases at J, with 15 bases between. CDR3 bases: TGTGCCATCAGTGAGTCGTGGGGTAACAACTTCAATGAGCAGTTCTTC. It is translated as CAISESWGNNFNEQFF.

Regarding this clonotype: At one end, the junction sequence differs from germline, possibly due to a read error. The V and J genes are TRBV20-1 and TRBJ2-1, with D unclear. The CDR3 runs 14 residues. CDR1 is DFQATT and CDR2 is SNEGSKA in the germline V gene (reference sequence). CDR3 protein: CCARARAPYNEQFF. CDR3 DNA sequence: TGCTGTGCTAGAGCCCGGGCCCCTTACAATGAGCAGTTCTTC.

CDR3 nucleotides: TGTGCCAGCGCTCGCCTAGCGACGGATGAGCAGTTCTTC. It yields the protein CASARLATDEQFF. The rearrangement uses TRBV12-3 or TRBV12-4 and TRBJ2-1; D perhaps matches TRBD2 (6 bases). V was pared by 8 bases and J by 8 bases, with 16 bases between. The CDR3 length is 13 residues.

This rearrangement joins TRBV12-3 or TRBV12-4 to TRBJ2-1, with 9 bases aligning to TRBD2. This CDR3 contains 18 residues. The V and J ends lost 2 bases and 4 bases, in that order; junction bases with no gene match: 12. The CDR3 DNA follows: TGTGCCAGCAGTTTACGGACTAGCGTCTGGAAAGAATACAATGAGCAGTTCTTC. Translated, it gives CASSLRTSVWKEYNEQFF.

This clonotype has a single count. The genes are TRBV7-2 and TRBJ2-7, with 12 bases lining up with TRBD2. This CDR3 is built from 17 residues. Germline V gene data show CDR1 as SGHTA and CDR2 as FQGNSA. With 5 bases clipped from V and 3 bases from J, the junction kept 11 bases outside the gene matches. Here the CDR3 DNA reads TGTGCCAGCAGCGAGATACCGGGACTAGCGGGCCTCTACGAGCAGTACGTC. It encodes CASSEIPGLAGLYEQYV.

This clonotype was seen only a few times. CDR3 nucleotides: TGTGCCAGCAGCTTGAGACTAGTTAGAGATACGCAGTATTTT. Its protein is CASSLRLVRDTQYF. The J gene is TRBJ2-3, the V gene TRBV5-6, with D perhaps TRBD2 (6 bases). The V and J ends lost 1 base and 5 bases respectively, with 11 bases between them. CDR3 length: 14 residues. The germline gives CDR1 SGHDT, CDR2 YYEEEE.

This clonotype was seen many times. The V and J genes are TRBV24-1 and TRBJ1-1; TRBD1 agrees at 7 bases. CDR3 length: 16 amino acids. The germline V gene has CDR1 KGHDR and CDR2 SFDVKD. Losses at the gene ends were 7 bases for V and 0 bases for J; bases not matched to a gene: 10. DNA of the CDR3: TGTGCCACCAGAGGAACAGGGGCTGAGTTGAACACTGAAGCTTTCTTT. This translates into CATRGTGAELNTEAFF.

This clonotype showed up just a few times. The rearrangement joins TRBV9 to TRBJ2-6, with no clear D. CDR1 SGDLS and CDR2 YYNGEE come from the germline V gene. This CDR3 comprises 15 residues. V shed 0 bases and J shed 2 bases, with 6 bases lying between them. The CDR3 DNA follows: TGTGCCAGCAGCGTAGTGGTAACTGGGGCCAACGTCCTGACTTTC. It encodes CASSVVVTGANVLTF.

J is TRBJ2-3 and V is TRBV7-6; D not resolved. The germline V gene has CDR1 SGHVS and CDR2 FNYEAQ. Trimming pared 5 bases from V and 2 bases from J, leaving 17 bases between. The CDR3 loop spans 16 amino acids. The CDR3 reads CASSPGRLGLTDTQYF. CDR3 coding DNA: TGTGCCAGCAGCCCCGGTAGGCTAGGTCTCACAGATACGCAGTATTTT.

V usage is TRBV20-1 and J usage is TRBJ1-4; possibly TRBD1 for D (5 bases). V was trimmed by 0 bases and J by 0 bases, leaving 14 bases between them. The CDR3 is made up of 17 amino acids. Germline V gives CDR1 DFQATT, CDR2 SNEGSKA (reference sequence). DNA of the CDR3: TGCAGTGCTAGAGATTGGGGGGTTCGGGCAACTAATGAAAAACTGTTTTTT. Translation: CSARDWGVRATNEKLFF.

This clonotype was seen many times. The chain carries TRBV7-3 and TRBJ2-5; no clear D. CDR1 SGHTA and CDR2 FQGTGA come from the germline V gene. V was cut by 5 bases and J by 4 bases, with 14 bases left in between. The CDR3 consists of 14 residues. The CDR3 DNA follows: TGTGCCAGCAGCCCCTCCCCGGAGATAGAGACCCAGTACTTC. Translated: CASSPSPEIETQYF.

The sample holds one count of this clonotype. The chain joins TRBV25-1 to TRBJ2-5; a possible D gene is TRBD1 (6 bases). CDR1 MGHDK and CDR2 SYGVNS come from the germline V gene. The V gene lost 1 base and the J gene lost 5 bases, with 14 bases spanning the gap. The CDR3 contains 15 residues. The CDR3 sequence: CASSESAGARETQYF. CDR3 in DNA: TGTGCCAGCAGTGAATCGGCAGGGGCTCGGGAGACCCAGTACTTC.

CDR3 sequence: CATSREQGYNEQFF. The CDR3 nucleotides read TGTGCCACCAGCAGGGAACAGGGATACAATGAGCAGTTCTTC. V gene TRBV15 combines with J gene TRBJ2-1, with D perhaps TRBD1 (6 bases). CDR3 length equals 14 residues. Germline V gene sequence: CDR1 LNHNV, CDR2 YYDKDF (reference sequence). Trimming removed 3 bases at V and 4 bases at J, with 10 bases between. Based on the CDR3 plus reference TRBV15 and TRBJ2-1, the full variable domain is DAMVIQNPRYQVTQFGKPVTLSCSQTLNHNVMYWYQQKSSQAPKLLFHYYDKDFNNEADTPDNFQSRRPNTSFCFLDIRSPGLGDTAMYLCATSREQGYNEQFFGPGTRLTVL.

This clonotype occurred a few times. The gene calls are TRBV27 and TRBJ2-7; 7 bases are a match to TRBD1. The CDR3 runs 14 residues. CDR1 and CDR2 (germline): MNHEY, SMNVEV (reference sequence). The junction had 7 bases not matched to a gene; V was cut back by 3 bases and J by 5 bases. CDR3 DNA: TGTGCCAGCAGTTTTGACAGGGCAAGGAACGAGCAGTACTTC. It codes for CASSFDRARNEQYF.

This clonotype was found many times. V gene TRBV12-5 combines with J gene TRBJ2-3, with D perhaps TRBD1 (7 bases). Trimming took 2 bases from V and 2 from J, leaving 14 bases between them. The CDR3 has 16 residues. In germline, CDR1 is LGHNT, CDR2 FRNRAP. The CDR3 DNA follows: TGTGCTAGTGGTTTGAGGAGGGGGCCAACCACAGATACGCAGTATTTT. It codes for CASGLRRGPTTDTQYF.